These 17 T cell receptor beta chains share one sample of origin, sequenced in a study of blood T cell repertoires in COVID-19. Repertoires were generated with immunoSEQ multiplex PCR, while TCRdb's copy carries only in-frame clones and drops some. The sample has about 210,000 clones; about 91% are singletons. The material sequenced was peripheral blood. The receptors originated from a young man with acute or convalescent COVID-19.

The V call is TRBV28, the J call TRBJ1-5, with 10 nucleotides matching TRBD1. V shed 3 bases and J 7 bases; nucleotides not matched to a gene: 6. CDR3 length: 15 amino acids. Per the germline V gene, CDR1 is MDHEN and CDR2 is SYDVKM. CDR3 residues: CASSFRQGARQPQHF. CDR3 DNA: TGTGCCAGCAGTTTTCGACAGGGGGCTCGGCAGCCCCAGCATTTT. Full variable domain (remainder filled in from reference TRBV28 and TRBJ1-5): DVKVTQSSRYLVKRTGEKVFLECVQDMDHENMFWYRQDPGLGLRLIYFSYDVKMKEKGDIPEGYSVSREKKERFSLILESASTNQTSMYLCASSFRQGARQPQHFGDGTRLSIL.

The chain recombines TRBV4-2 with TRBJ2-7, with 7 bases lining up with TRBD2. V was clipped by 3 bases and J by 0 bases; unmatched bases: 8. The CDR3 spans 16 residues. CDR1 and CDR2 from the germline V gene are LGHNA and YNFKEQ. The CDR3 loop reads CASSQAGTTGSYEQYF. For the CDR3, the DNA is TGTGCCAGCAGCCAGGCCGGGACTACCGGCTCCTACGAGCAGTACTTC.

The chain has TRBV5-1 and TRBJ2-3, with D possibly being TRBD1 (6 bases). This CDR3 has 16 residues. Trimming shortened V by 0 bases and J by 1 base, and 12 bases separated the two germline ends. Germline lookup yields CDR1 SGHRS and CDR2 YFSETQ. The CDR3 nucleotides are TGCGCCAGCAGCTTGGCGAAGGACAGACGCACAGATACGCAGTATTTT. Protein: CASSLAKDRRTDTQYF. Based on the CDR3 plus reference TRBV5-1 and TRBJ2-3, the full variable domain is KAGVTQTPRYLIKTRGQQVTLSCSPISGHRSVSWYQQTPGQGLQFLFEYFSETQRNKGNFPGRFSGRQFSNSRSEMNVSTLELGDSALYLCASSLAKDRRTDTQYFGPGTRLTVL.

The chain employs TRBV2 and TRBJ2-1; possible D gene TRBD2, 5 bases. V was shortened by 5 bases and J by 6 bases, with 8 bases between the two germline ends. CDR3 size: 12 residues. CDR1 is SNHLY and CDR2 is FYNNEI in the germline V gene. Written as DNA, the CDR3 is TGTGCCAGCAGTATTAGCGTCAATGAGCAGTTCTTC. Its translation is CASSISVNEQFF.

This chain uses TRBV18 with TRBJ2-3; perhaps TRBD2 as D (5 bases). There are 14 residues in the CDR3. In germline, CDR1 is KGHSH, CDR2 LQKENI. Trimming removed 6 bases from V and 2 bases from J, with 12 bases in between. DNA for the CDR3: TGTGCCAGCTCTTCGCGGGCGGCCACAGATACGCAGTATTTT. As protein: CASSSRAATDTQYF.

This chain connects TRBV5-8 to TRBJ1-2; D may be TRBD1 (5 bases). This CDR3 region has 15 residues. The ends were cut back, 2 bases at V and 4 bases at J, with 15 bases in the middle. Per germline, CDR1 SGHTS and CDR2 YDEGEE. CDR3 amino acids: CASSLRGPSIYGYTF. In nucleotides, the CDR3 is TGTGCCAGCAGCTTAAGGGGCCCCAGCATCTATGGCTACACCTTC.

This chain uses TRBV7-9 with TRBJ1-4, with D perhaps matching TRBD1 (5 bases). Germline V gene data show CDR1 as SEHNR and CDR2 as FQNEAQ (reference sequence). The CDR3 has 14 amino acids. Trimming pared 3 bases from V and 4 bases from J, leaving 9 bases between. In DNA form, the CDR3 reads TGTGCCAGCAGCTTCTGGGGGGATAATGAAAAACTGTTTTTT. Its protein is CASSFWGDNEKLFF.

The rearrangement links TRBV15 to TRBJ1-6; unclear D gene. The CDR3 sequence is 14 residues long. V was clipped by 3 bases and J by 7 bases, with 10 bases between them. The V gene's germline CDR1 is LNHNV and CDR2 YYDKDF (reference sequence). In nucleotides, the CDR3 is TGTGCCACCAGCAGGGAGAGGGCAAATTCACCCCTCCACTTT. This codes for CATSRERANSPLHF.

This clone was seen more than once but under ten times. The CDR3 DNA reads as TGTGCCTCTCTGGCAATGAACACTGAAGCTTTCTTT. Its protein is CASLAMNTEAFF. This rearrangement joins TRBV11-2 to TRBJ1-1, with D unresolved. Germline assignment: CDR1 SGHAT and CDR2 FQNNGV. The CDR3 runs to 12 residues. Trimming removed 11 bases from V and 0 bases from J, with 10 bases in between.

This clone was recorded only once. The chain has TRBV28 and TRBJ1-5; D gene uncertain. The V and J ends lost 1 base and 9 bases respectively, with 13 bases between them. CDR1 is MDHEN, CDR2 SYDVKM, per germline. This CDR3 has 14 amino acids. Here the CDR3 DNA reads TGTGCCAGCAGTTTATCGGAGCCCCTTCGGCCCCAGCATTTT. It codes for CASSLSEPLRPQHF.

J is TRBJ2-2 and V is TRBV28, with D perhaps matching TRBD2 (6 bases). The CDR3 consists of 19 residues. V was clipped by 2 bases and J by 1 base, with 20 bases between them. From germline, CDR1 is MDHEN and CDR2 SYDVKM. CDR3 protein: CASSLGDWTLRLNTGELFF. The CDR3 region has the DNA TGTGCCAGCAGTTTAGGGGACTGGACCCTTAGATTGAACACCGGGGAGCTGTTTTTT.

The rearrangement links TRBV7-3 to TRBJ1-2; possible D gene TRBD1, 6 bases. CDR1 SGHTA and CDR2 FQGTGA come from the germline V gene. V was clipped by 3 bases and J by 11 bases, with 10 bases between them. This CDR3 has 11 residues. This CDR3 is CASSFGQTYTF. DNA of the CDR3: TGTGCCAGCAGCTTTGGACAGACATACACCTTC.

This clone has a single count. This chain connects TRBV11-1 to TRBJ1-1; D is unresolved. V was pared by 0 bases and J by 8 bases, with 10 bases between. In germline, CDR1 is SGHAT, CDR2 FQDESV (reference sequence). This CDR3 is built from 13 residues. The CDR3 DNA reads TGTGCCAGCAGCTTAGCTGGGCAGATCGAAGCTTTCTTT. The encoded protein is CASSLAGQIEAFF. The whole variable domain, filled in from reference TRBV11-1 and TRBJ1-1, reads EAEVAQSPRYKITEKSQAVAFWCDPISGHATLYWYRQILGQGPELLVQFQDESVVDDSQLPKDRFSAERLKGVDSTLKIQPAELGDSAMYLCASSLAGQIEAFFGQGTRLTVV.

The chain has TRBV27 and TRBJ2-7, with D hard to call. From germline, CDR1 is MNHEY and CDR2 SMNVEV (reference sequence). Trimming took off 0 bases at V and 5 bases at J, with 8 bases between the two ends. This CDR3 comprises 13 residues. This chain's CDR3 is CASSLSPVDEQYF. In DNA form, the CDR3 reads TGTGCCAGCAGTTTATCGCCAGTGGACGAGCAGTACTTC.

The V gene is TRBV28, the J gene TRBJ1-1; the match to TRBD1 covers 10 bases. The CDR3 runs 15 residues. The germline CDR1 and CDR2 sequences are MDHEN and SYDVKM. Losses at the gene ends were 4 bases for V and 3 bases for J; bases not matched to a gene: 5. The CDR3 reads CASSSGQGIDTEAFF. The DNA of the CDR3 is TGTGCCAGCAGTTCGGGACAGGGGATTGACACTGAAGCTTTCTTT. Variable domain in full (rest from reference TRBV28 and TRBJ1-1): DVKVTQSSRYLVKRTGEKVFLECVQDMDHENMFWYRQDPGLGLRLIYFSYDVKMKEKGDIPEGYSVSREKKERFSLILESASTNQTSMYLCASSSGQGIDTEAFFGQGTRLTVV.

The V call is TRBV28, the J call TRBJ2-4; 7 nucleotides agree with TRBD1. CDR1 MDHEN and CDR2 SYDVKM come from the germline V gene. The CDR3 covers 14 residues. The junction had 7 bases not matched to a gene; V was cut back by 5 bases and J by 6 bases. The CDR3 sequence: CASSPTGKLNIQYF. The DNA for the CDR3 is TGTGCCAGCAGTCCGACAGGGAAATTAAACATTCAGTACTTC.

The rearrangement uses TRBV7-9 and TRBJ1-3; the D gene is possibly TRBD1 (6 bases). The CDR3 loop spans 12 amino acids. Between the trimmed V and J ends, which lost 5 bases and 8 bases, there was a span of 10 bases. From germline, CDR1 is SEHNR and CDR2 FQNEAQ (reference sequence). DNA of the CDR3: TGTGCCAGCAGCCCACAGGGTGACACCATATATTTT. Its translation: CASSPQGDTIYF.